The rows below give T cell receptor beta chains drawn from one sample of a study of cytomegalovirus exposure and HLA in healthy donors. TCRdb's copy holds only in-frame clones and misses some; the assay was immunoSEQ multiplex PCR. The profile shows tens of thousands of clones, 60% to 85% of them singletons. The specimen was PBMCs. The receptors shown here come from a man aged 35-49 years in good health and CMV-seronegative. Both conserved end residues are part of each CDR3. D genes are given only for firm matches. Rows may omit the clone size; those that give it use once, few, many or a size class.

CDR3nt,CDR3aa,j_gene,v_gene,len,abundance,d_gene
TGTGCCAGTATGAAGCAAAACACCGGGGAGCTGTTTTTT,CASMKQNTGELFF,TRBJ2-2,TRBV19,13,.,.
TGTGCCAGCAGTGCAGTGAGCGTGCAAGAGACCCAGTACTTC,CASSAVSVQETQYF,TRBJ2-5,TRBV6-1,14,.,.
TGTGCCAGCAGCCTGACAGGGGGCTCCTACGAGCAGTACTTC,CASSLTGGSYEQYF,TRBJ2-7,TRBV28,14,once,TRBD1
TGCGCCAGCAGCCCACAGGCTCCAGGGGGGTACGAGCAGTACTTC,CASSPQAPGGYEQYF,TRBJ2-7,TRBV4-1,15,.,.
TGTGCCAGCAGTGAAGGGCGGGGCTCCTACAATGAGCAGTTCTTC,CASSEGRGSYNEQFF,TRBJ2-1,TRBV2,15,.,.
TGTGCCAGCAGCGTTTTACAGGGAAATTTAGGTGGCTACACCTTC,CASSVLQGNLGGYTF,TRBJ1-2,TRBV7-9,15,.,.
TGCGCCAGCAGCTTGGGGGGACTGGCCCTTGGGGGAGAGCAGTACTTC,CASSLGGLALGGEQYF,TRBJ2-7,TRBV5-1,16,.,.
TGTGCCAGCTCACCTCCCGGGACAGGGTTCAACGAGCAGTACTTC,CASSPPGTGFNEQYF,TRBJ2-7,TRBV18,15,.,TRBD1
TGTGCCAGCAGCCCGGGTGGATACGGGGAGCTGTTTTTT,CASSPGGYGELFF,TRBJ2-2,TRBV5-5,13,.,.
TGTGCCAGCAAAATTTACCCCTTACTAGCGGGAGAGGGTACGCAGTATTTT,CASKIYPLLAGEGTQYF,TRBJ2-3,TRBV27,17,.,TRBD2
TGTGCCATCAGGACAGGGATGAACACTGAAGCTTTCTTT,CAIRTGMNTEAFF,TRBJ1-1,TRBV10-3,13,medium-sized,TRBD1
TGTGCCAGCAGCACGGGACTGCTCACAGATACGCAGTATTTT,CASSTGLLTDTQYF,TRBJ2-3,TRBV5-4,14,once,.
TGTGCCAGTAGTATCAGCACTAGCGACTACGAGCAGTACTTC,CASSISTSDYEQYF,TRBJ2-7,TRBV19,14,.,TRBD2
TGTGCCAGCAGCGTAGGGCGGGGGTCCCCGGCAGATACGCAGTATTTT,CASSVGRGSPADTQYF,TRBJ2-3,TRBV9,16,.,TRBD2
TGTGCCAGTAGTTATCCGGACAGGGGGCAGCCCCAGCATTTT,CASSYPDRGQPQHF,TRBJ1-5,TRBV19,14,once,TRBD1
TGTGCCAGCAGTCTAGCGGGAGGTTACAATGAGCAGTTCTTC,CASSLAGGYNEQFF,TRBJ2-1,TRBV28,14,.,TRBD2
TGTGCCAGCAGCCTCGGGACAGGGAAAAGAGGAAAACTGTTTTTT,CASSLGTGKRGKLFF,TRBJ1-4,TRBV7-6,15,.,TRBD1
TGTGCCATCAGTGAGCAGGGGGCGATCACTGAAGCTTTCTTT,CAISEQGAITEAFF,TRBJ1-1,TRBV10-3,14,.,TRBD1
TGTGCCAGCTCACAGGTTAGCAATCAGCCCCAGCATTTT,CASSQVSNQPQHF,TRBJ1-5,TRBV6-5,13,.,.
TGTGCCAGCAGCGATAGCGGGAGTTGGAGGGCGGGAACCTACGAGCAGTACTTC,CASSDSGSWRAGTYEQYF,TRBJ2-7,TRBV28,18,.,TRBD2
TGTGCCAGCGGGGACAGGAACTCCTACGAGCAGTACTTC,CASGDRNSYEQYF,TRBJ2-7,TRBV6-1,13,once,TRBD1
TGTGCCAGCAGCTTAAGACTAGCGGGAGGTACAGATACGCAGTATTTT,CASSLRLAGGTDTQYF,TRBJ2-3,TRBV7-2,16,once,TRBD2
TGCGCCAGCAGCCCAGGGTCTCAAGAGACCCAGTACTTC,CASSPGSQETQYF,TRBJ2-5,TRBV5-1,13,.,.
TGCAGCGTTGCTTCAGGTCCTGAAGCTTTCTTT,CSVASGPEAFF,TRBJ1-1,TRBV29-1,11,.,.
TGTGCCAGCAGTGCCCCGAATGAGCAGTTCTTC,CASSAPNEQFF,TRBJ2-1,TRBV6-1,11,once,.
TGCGCCAGCAGCTTGCGTCAGGGTGATGGAAACACCATATATTTT,CASSLRQGDGNTIYF,TRBJ1-3,TRBV5-1,15,few,.
TGTGCCAGCAGGCGACTTCAGGGATCCAATCAGCCCCAGCATTTT,CASRRLQGSNQPQHF,TRBJ1-5,TRBV28,15,.,.
TGCGCCAGCAGTGAGGGTAGCGGGAGGGCGGTGGAGACCCAGTACTTC,CASSEGSGRAVETQYF,TRBJ2-5,TRBV10-2,16,.,TRBD2
TGTGCCAGCAGCCAAGTACGGGGGGGAGCCTATGGCTACACCTTC,CASSQVRGGAYGYTF,TRBJ1-2,TRBV4-2,15,few,.
TGCGCCAGCAGCTCAGGGTTAGTAGGGGACAATGAGCAGTTCTTC,CASSSGLVGDNEQFF,TRBJ2-1,TRBV5-1,15,.,.
TGTGCCAGCAGCTTATTTCTAGCGGGAGCGAACACCGGGGAGCTGTTTTTT,CASSLFLAGANTGELFF,TRBJ2-2,TRBV7-9,17,.,TRBD2
TGTGCCAGCAGGATAGGGACAGTTAATCAGCCCCAGCATTTT,CASRIGTVNQPQHF,TRBJ1-5,TRBV6-1,14,.,TRBD1
TGTGCCATCAGTCAGGACACTGAAGCTTTCTTT,CAISQDTEAFF,TRBJ1-1,TRBV10-3,11,.,.
TGTGCCAGTAGTATGGGCGGGAGCGTTTCAGATACGCAGTATTTT,CASSMGGSVSDTQYF,TRBJ2-3,TRBV19,15,once,TRBD2
TGTGCCAGCAGCTTAATCTCGGGAGCCTACAATGAGCAGTTCTTC,CASSLISGAYNEQFF,TRBJ2-1,TRBV7-3,15,.,.
TGTGCCAGCAGTTCCCACCAGGCTGGGGCCAACGTCCTGACTTTC,CASSSHQAGANVLTF,TRBJ2-6,TRBV6-5,15,.,.
TGCGCCAGCAGTACCCCGGTGGACAATGAGCAGTTCTTC,CASSTPVDNEQFF,TRBJ2-1,TRBV5-1,13,.,.
TGTGCCAGCAGTTTCCGTCGGGAGACCCAGTACTTC,CASSFRRETQYF,TRBJ2-5,TRBV28,12,few,.
TGTGCCAGCAGTGAAGACCCTAGCGGGAGCTACGAGCAGTACTTC,CASSEDPSGSYEQYF,TRBJ2-7,TRBV2,15,few,TRBD2
TGTGCCAGCAGCTTAGTATCAGGACAAGAGACCCAGTACTTC,CASSLVSGQETQYF,TRBJ2-5,TRBV13,14,.,.
TGTGCCAGCACCGGGACAGTCCTCTACGAGCAGTACTTC,CASTGTVLYEQYF,TRBJ2-7,TRBV6-1,13,.,TRBD1
TGTGCCAGCAGCGTAGGGGGGCTCAGCAATCAGCCCCAGCATTTT,CASSVGGLSNQPQHF,TRBJ1-5,TRBV9,15,.,.
TGTGCCAGCAGTACCCTCTCCCCTGGGGAGACATATTACGAGCAGTACTTC,CASSTLSPGETYYEQYF,TRBJ2-7,TRBV27,17,.,.
TGTGCCAGCAGAGAATATGAGACTAGCGGGATCTACGAGCAGTACTTC,CASREYETSGIYEQYF,TRBJ2-7,TRBV6-1,16,.,TRBD2